The rows below give T cell receptor beta chains drawn from one sample of a study of control samples from healthy donors and cancer patients. TCRdb keeps only in-frame clones here, not all; method: immunoSEQ multiplex PCR. The sample holds roughly 120,000 clones, 90% seen once. The specimen was blood. Receptors were obtained from a human donor in good health. The donor label of this sample is uncertain. Both conserved end residues are part of each CDR3. Fields, in order: CDR3 length, clone size, J gene, D gene, V gene, CDR3 DNA, CDR3 protein. The D gene is left open where the match is weak. The listing skips clone size in some rows; elsewhere it reads once, few, many or a size class.

>15|once|TRBJ2-5|-|TRBV5-1
TGCGCCAGCAGCTTGGGAGAGGGGGGGCTTGAGACCCAGTACTTC
CASSLGEGGLETQYF
>14|-|TRBJ1-2|TRBD1|TRBV19
TGTGCCAGTAGTATAGAAGGGACAGTTGGTGGCTACACCTTC
CASSIEGTVGGYTF
>17|-|TRBJ2-5|-|TRBV28
TGTGCCAGCAGTTTTCTTTCCGGGGGCTTGGGCCAAGAGACCCAGTACTTC
CASSFLSGGLGQETQYF
>14|-|TRBJ2-5|-|TRBV5-4
TGTGCCAGCAGCTGGAGGGATAATCAAGAGACCCAGTACTTC
CASSWRDNQETQYF
>13|-|TRBJ2-1|-|TRBV5-5
TGTGCCAGCAGCCCACAGAGACCGACAAGGGAGTTCTTC
CASSPQRPTREFF
>12|-|TRBJ1-2|-|TRBV24-1
TGTGCCACCAGTGAGGTTAACTATGGCTACACCTTC
CATSEVNYGYTF
>15|-|TRBJ1-6|-|TRBV4-2
TGTGCCAGCAGCCAAGAGAAAACCGTGGGGTCACCCCTCCACTTT
CASSQEKTVGSPLHF
>13|-|TRBJ1-2|-|TRBV14
TGTGCCAGCAGCCAAGTGGCAGTAGAGGGCTACACCTTC
CASSQVAVEGYTF
>15|few|TRBJ1-3|-|TRBV27
TGTGCCAGCAGTTCCCGACAGTTCTCTGGAAACACCATATATTTT
CASSSRQFSGNTIYF
>15|-|TRBJ1-1|-|TRBV5-1
TGCGCCAGCAGCCCTGGAGAGGGAGTGAACACTGAAGCTTTCTTT
CASSPGEGVNTEAFF
>14|once|TRBJ1-2|TRBD1|TRBV7-9
TGTGCCAGCAAAACCGGACAGGGGCACTATGGCTACACCTTC
CASKTGQGHYGYTF
>14|-|TRBJ2-7|TRBD1|TRBV19
TGTGCCAGTAAACCGCGACAGGGGCCGGGGGAGCAGTACTTC
CASKPRQGPGEQYF
>16|-|TRBJ1-6|TRBD1|TRBV30
TGTGCCGTGGCCGGGACAGGGCTCTCCTATAATTCACCCCTCCACTTT
CAVAGTGLSYNSPLHF
>14|-|TRBJ1-2|-|TRBV30
TGTGCCTGGAGTGTACAGACCTCTGGCTATGGCTACACCTTC
CAWSVQTSGYGYTF
>15|-|TRBJ1-1|-|TRBV2
TGTGCCAGCAGTGTGGTTCGGGGGCGGTACACTGAAGCTTTCTTT
CASSVVRGRYTEAFF
>16|-|TRBJ2-2|-|TRBV5-4
TGTGCCAGCAGCTTGGCCGGATTGGGGAACACCGGGGAGCTGTTTTTT
CASSLAGLGNTGELFF
>15|-|TRBJ1-3|-|TRBV10-2
TGCGCCAGCAGGGCGAGGTCCCCCTCTGGAAACACCATATATTTT
CASRARSPSGNTIYF
>18|-|TRBJ1-1|TRBD1|TRBV11-2
TGTGCCAGCAGCTTAGCCCAATTTCAGGGGGAAGGGGGGGCGGAAGCTTTCTTT
CASSLAQFQGEGGAEAFF
>16|few|TRBJ2-7|TRBD1|TRBV25-1
TGTGCCAGCAGTGATCTGGGACAGGGGGCTCTCTACGAGCAGTACTTC
CASSDLGQGALYEQYF
>14|-|TRBJ2-5|-|TRBV6-6
TGTGCCAGCAGTTTGTCAGGGGAGTGGGAGACCCAGTACTTC
CASSLSGEWETQYF
>14|-|TRBJ2-4|-|TRBV25-1
TGTGCCAGCAGTGAATCGGACAGAAAAAACATTCAGTACTTC
CASSESDRKNIQYF
>16|-|TRBJ1-2|TRBD1|TRBV4-3
TGCGCCAGCAGCCAAGAGCGGACAGGGGGTACCTATGGCTACACCTTC
CASSQERTGGTYGYTF
>8|-|TRBJ2-7|-|TRBV27
TGTGCCAGCAGCCCGATAGGCTTC
CASSPIGF
>16|-|TRBJ2-3|TRBD2|TRBV7-6
TGTGCCAGCAGCCCCCGAGCGGGATCGGGCACAGATACGCAGTATTTT
CASSPRAGSGTDTQYF
>14|-|TRBJ2-2|-|TRBV5-1
TGCGCCAGCAGCTTGACAGGTCTGAGCGGGGAGCTGTTTTTT
CASSLTGLSGELFF
>15|-|TRBJ1-1|-|TRBV4-3
TGCGCCAGCAGCCCCGCCGAGGGATTGAACACTGAAGCTTTCTTT
CASSPAEGLNTEAFF
>13|-|TRBJ2-1|-|TRBV11-3
TGTGCCAGCAGCTTACGAGCGAACAATGAGCAGTTCTTC
CASSLRANNEQFF
>14|-|TRBJ1-1|-|TRBV5-6
TGTGCCAGCAGCTTGGCGGGGGTTGGGACTGAAGCTTTCTTT
CASSLAGVGTEAFF
>16|-|TRBJ1-5|-|TRBV10-1
TGCGCCAGCATGCCCCGGGACATACTAATCAATCAGCCCCAGCATTTT
CASMPRDILINQPQHF
>16|-|TRBJ2-3|-|TRBV30
TGTGCCTGGAGTGTACTAGATCGTGGAGGCACAGATACGCAGTATTTT
CAWSVLDRGGTDTQYF
>13|-|TRBJ2-1|-|TRBV18
TGTGCCAGCTCACCACCCACCGTGAATGAGCAGTTCTTC
CASSPPTVNEQFF
>13|-|TRBJ1-2|-|TRBV18
TGTGCCAGCTCACCACCGTTTTTAGGTGGCTACACCTTC
CASSPPFLGGYTF
>14|-|TRBJ2-3|-|TRBV6-1
TGTGCCAGCAGTGAACGGGGGCCCACAGATACGCAGTATTTT
CASSERGPTDTQYF
>18|-|TRBJ1-2|-|TRBV7-6
TGTGCCAGCAGCTTAGTCATAGGGCAGGGGCCCGCTAACTATGGCTACACCTTC
CASSLVIGQGPANYGYTF
>15|-|TRBJ2-1|-|TRBV13
TGTGCCAGCAGCCCCGGCGGACCCGTATACAATGAGCAGTTCTTC
CASSPGGPVYNEQFF
>16|-|TRBJ1-6|-|TRBV7-8
TGTGCCAGCAGCTTAGAATTGGGCTTCTCAAATTCACCCCTCCACTTT
CASSLELGFSNSPLHF
>10|-|TRBJ1-2|-|TRBV6-5
TGTGCCAGCCCCCGCTGTGGCTACACCTTC
CASPRCGYTF
>15|-|TRBJ2-3|-|TRBV5-8
TGTGCCAGCAGCCCCGACACCCCAGGGGCAGATACGCAGTATTTT
CASSPDTPGADTQYF
>15|medium-sized|TRBJ2-5|TRBD1|TRBV6-5
TGTGCCAGCAGTTACTACAGGGGAATTAGGGGGACCCAGTACTTC
CASSYYRGIRGTQYF
>14|-|TRBJ1-3|-|TRBV5-1
TGCGCCAGCAGACCAGTAGTCGGGGGAAACACCATATATTTT
CASRPVVGGNTIYF
>14|-|TRBJ1-6|-|TRBV15
TGTGCCACCAGCACAGGGCGGGAAAGTTCACCCCTCCACTTT
CATSTGRESSPLHF
>14|-|TRBJ2-1|TRBD1|TRBV6-6
TGTGCCAGCAGACGGGACAGGGACGACAATGAGCAGTTCTTC
CASRRDRDDNEQFF